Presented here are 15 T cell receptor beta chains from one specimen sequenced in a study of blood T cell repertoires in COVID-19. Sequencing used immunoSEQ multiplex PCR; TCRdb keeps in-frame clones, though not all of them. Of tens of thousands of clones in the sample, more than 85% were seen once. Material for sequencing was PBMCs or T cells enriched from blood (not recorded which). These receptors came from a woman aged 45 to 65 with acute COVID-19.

The CDR3 sequence is CASSTGQGMNTEAFF. In DNA, the CDR3 is TGCGCCAGCAGCACCGGACAGGGTATGAACACTGAAGCTTTCTTT. The gene calls are TRBV5-1 and TRBJ1-1, with 8 bases fitting TRBD1. The CDR3 totals 15 residues. After removal of 4 bases from V and 0 bases from J, the junction contained 5 bases not matched to a gene. From germline, CDR1 is SGHRS and CDR2 YFSETQ.

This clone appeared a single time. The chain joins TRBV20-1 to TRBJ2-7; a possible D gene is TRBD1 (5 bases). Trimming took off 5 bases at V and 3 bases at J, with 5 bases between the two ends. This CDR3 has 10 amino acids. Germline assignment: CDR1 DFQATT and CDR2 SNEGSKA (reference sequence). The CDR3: CSAGHYEQYF. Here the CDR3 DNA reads TGCAGTGCTGGACACTACGAGCAGTACTTC.

The CDR3 protein is CASSTGYGTNQPQHF. In DNA form, the CDR3 reads TGTGCCAGCAGTACAGGGTACGGAACCAATCAGCCCCAGCATTTT. The V gene is TRBV2, the J gene TRBJ1-5; tentative D call: TRBD1 (6 bases). CDR3 length: 15 residues. Deletions cut 5 bases from V and 3 bases from J, with 14 bases between. Germline V lookup: CDR1 SNHLY, CDR2 FYNNEI.

This chain's CDR3 is CATSREGLNYGYTF. The DNA for the CDR3 is TGTGCCACCAGCAGAGAGGGACTGAACTATGGCTACACCTTC. The chain recombines TRBV15 with TRBJ1-2, with D possibly being TRBD1 (5 bases). The CDR3 sequence is 14 residues long. V shed 0 bases and J shed 2 bases, with 7 bases lying between them. The germline CDR1 and CDR2 sequences are LNHNV and YYDKDF (reference sequence).

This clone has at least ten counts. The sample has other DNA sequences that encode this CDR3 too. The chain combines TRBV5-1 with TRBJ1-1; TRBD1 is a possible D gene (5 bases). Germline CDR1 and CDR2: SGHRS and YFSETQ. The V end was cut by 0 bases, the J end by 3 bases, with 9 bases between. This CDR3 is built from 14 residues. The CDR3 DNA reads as TGCGCCAGCAGCTTGGCGGGGGGTTACACTGAAGCTTTCTTT. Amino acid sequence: CASSLAGGYTEAFF. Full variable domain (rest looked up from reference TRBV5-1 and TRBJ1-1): KAGVTQTPRYLIKTRGQQVTLSCSPISGHRSVSWYQQTPGQGLQFLFEYFSETQRNKGNFPGRFSGRQFSNSRSEMNVSTLELGDSALYLCASSLAGGYTEAFFGQGTRLTVV.

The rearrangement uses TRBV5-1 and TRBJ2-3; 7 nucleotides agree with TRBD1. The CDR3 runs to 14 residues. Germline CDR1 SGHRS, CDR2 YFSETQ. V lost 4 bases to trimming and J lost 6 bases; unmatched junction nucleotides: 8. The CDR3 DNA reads TGCGCCAGCAGCCCAGGACAGGATAAGGATACGCAGTATTTT. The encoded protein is CASSPGQDKDTQYF.

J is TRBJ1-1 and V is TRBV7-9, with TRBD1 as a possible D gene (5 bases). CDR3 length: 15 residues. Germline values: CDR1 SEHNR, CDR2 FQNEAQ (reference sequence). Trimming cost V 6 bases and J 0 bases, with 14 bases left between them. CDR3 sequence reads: CASRTQGAMNTEAFF. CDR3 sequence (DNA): TGTGCCAGCAGGACTCAGGGCGCTATGAACACTGAAGCTTTCTTT.

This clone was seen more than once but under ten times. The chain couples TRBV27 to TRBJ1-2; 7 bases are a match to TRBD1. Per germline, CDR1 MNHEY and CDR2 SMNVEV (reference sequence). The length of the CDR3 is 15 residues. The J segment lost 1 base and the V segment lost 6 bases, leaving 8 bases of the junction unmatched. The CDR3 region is CASSQRQGFNYGYTF. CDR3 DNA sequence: TGTGCCAGCAGCCAGAGACAGGGATTTAACTATGGCTACACCTTC.

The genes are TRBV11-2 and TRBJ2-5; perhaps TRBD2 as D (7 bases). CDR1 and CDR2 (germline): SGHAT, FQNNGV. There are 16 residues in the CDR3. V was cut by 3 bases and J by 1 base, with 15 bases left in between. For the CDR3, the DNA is TGTGCCAGCAGCTTGGGGGGGGCGGGTCCCCAAGAGACCCAGTACTTC. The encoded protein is CASSLGGAGPQETQYF.

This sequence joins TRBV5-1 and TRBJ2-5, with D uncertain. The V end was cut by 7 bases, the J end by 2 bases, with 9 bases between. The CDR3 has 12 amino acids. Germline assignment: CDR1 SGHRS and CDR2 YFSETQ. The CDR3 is CASGPNQETQYF. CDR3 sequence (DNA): TGCGCCAGCGGCCCCAATCAAGAGACCCAGTACTTC.

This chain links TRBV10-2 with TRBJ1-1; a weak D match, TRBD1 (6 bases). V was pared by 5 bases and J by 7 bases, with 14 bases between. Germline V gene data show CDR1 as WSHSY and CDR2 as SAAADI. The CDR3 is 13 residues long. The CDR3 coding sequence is TGCGCCAGCAGTTTTCAGGGGATGGATGAAGCTTTCTTT. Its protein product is CASSFQGMDEAFF.

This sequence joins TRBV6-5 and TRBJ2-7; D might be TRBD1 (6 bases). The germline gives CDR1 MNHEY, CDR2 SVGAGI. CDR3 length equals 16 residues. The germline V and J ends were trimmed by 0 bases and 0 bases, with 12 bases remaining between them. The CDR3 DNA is TGTGCCAGCAGTTACTCGTACTCGGACAGCTCCTACGAGCAGTACTTC. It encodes CASSYSYSDSSYEQYF.

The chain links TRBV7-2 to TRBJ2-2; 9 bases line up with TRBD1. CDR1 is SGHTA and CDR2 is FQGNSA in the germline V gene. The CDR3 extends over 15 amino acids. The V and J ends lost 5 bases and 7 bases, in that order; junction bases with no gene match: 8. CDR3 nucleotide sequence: TGTGCCAGCAGCCCCAACAGGGGGCCGGGCGGGGAGCTGTTTTTT. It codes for CASSPNRGPGGELFF.

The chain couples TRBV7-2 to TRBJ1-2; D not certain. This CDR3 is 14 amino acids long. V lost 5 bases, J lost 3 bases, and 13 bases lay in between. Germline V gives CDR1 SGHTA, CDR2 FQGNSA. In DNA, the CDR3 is TGTGCCAGCAGCCCCCGGGTATCGGACTATGGCTACACCTTC. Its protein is CASSPRVSDYGYTF.

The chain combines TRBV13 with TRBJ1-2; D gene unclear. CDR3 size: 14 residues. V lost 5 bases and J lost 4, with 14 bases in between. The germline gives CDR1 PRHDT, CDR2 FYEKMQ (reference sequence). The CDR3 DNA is TGTGCCAGCAGCACTTGGACCGCGGGCTATGGCTACACCTTC. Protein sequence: CASSTWTAGYGYTF.